The clone carrying this TCR beta chain was seen a few times. Its antigen is undetermined. This entry comes from a study of cytomegalovirus exposure and HLA in healthy donors. Looking at the study overall: Genotyping showed 81% of about 370 donors falling in the Caucasian-associated ancestry cluster.

Findings and caveats of the study: A later analysis showed HLA-associated TCR beta chains outstripping equally common others in clonal expansion. Immune exposure was documented only through CMV serostatus.

V lost 5 bases and J lost 8, with 19 bases in between. The CDR3 has 15 residues. Germline V CDR1 and CDR2: SEHNR, FQNEAQ (reference sequence). The PCR contained 60 Vbeta and 13 Jbeta primers. Libraries were prepared by immunoSEQ multiplex PCR; TCRdb keeps only in-frame clonotypes and omits some of them. The sample includes more than 100,000 clones, roughly 70% of them seen just once. V usage is TRBV7-9 and J usage is TRBJ2-1; possibly TRBD2 for D (5 bases). The receptor was derived from a woman aged 35 to 49 in good health and CMV-seronegative. Sequenced input: PBMCs. CDR3 amino acids: CASSLVLAFGDEQFF. In nucleotides, the CDR3 is TGTGCCAGCAGCCTCGTGCTAGCTTTTGGCGATGAGCAGTTCTTC.